This is a list of T cell receptor beta chains from one sample in a study of T cell responses to AZD1222 COVID-19 vaccine. Here immunoSEQ multiplex PCR was the method, and the copy in TCRdb shows in-frame clones only, minus some. The data hold 150,000 to 200,000 clones, with 88% observed a single time. Sample: peripheral blood, taken 28 days after the second AZD1222 dose. These receptors were collected from an adult who received the AZD1222 COVID-19 vaccine. The CDR3 runs from the conserved cysteine through the conserved F or W. A D gene is named only where the DNA matches it firmly. Not every row has a clone size; where given, it reads once, few, many or a size class.

v_call: TRBV7-2; d_call: NA; clone_size: NA; j_call: TRBJ2-5; cdr3_nt: TGTGCCAGCAGCTTACAGGGAGGCCCCCAAGAGACCCAGTACTTC; cdr3_aa: CASSLQGGPQETQYF
v_call: TRBV27; d_call: NA; clone_size: NA; j_call: TRBJ1-1; cdr3_nt: TGTGCCAGCAGTTTTAGCCACGGCGGCAGGGTGGGAGAAGCTTTCTTT; cdr3_aa: CASSFSHGGRVGEAFF
v_call: TRBV15; d_call: NA; clone_size: NA; j_call: TRBJ2-4; cdr3_nt: TGTGCCACCAGCAGGGGGACCGCGAACATTCAGTACTTC; cdr3_aa: CATSRGTANIQYF
v_call: TRBV5-1; d_call: NA; clone_size: once; j_call: TRBJ2-3; cdr3_nt: TGCGCCAGCAGCCCCGGGACCCGCAGGGATACGCAGTATTTT; cdr3_aa: CASSPGTRRDTQYF
v_call: TRBV4-3; d_call: NA; clone_size: NA; j_call: TRBJ2-2; cdr3_nt: TGCGCCAGCAGCCAGGAGGTCACTGGGATCGGGGAGCTGTTTTTT; cdr3_aa: CASSQEVTGIGELFF
v_call: TRBV27; d_call: NA; clone_size: NA; j_call: TRBJ1-2; cdr3_nt: TGTGCCAGCAGTTTAACAGACAGGACCTATGGCTACACCTTC; cdr3_aa: CASSLTDRTYGYTF
v_call: TRBV24-1; d_call: TRBD2; clone_size: NA; j_call: TRBJ2-1; cdr3_nt: TGTGCCACCAGTAGCGGGAGAGGGGCCTACAATGAGCAGTTCTTC; cdr3_aa: CATSSGRGAYNEQFF
v_call: TRBV7-6; d_call: NA; clone_size: NA; j_call: TRBJ2-6; cdr3_nt: TGTGCCAGCAGCTTGACTATCTCTGGGGCCAACGTCCTGACTTTC; cdr3_aa: CASSLTISGANVLTF
v_call: TRBV4-1; d_call: NA; clone_size: NA; j_call: TRBJ2-5; cdr3_nt: TGCGCCAGCAGCCAATATAATCAGGGCTTAGAGACCCAGTACTTC; cdr3_aa: CASSQYNQGLETQYF
v_call: TRBV12-3/TRBV12-4; d_call: NA; clone_size: NA; j_call: TRBJ1-5; cdr3_nt: TGTGCCAGCTCCGGGGGCGGGGATCAGCCCCAGCATTTT; cdr3_aa: CASSGGGDQPQHF
v_call: TRBV4-2; d_call: TRBD2; clone_size: NA; j_call: TRBJ2-7; cdr3_nt: TGTGCCAGCAGCCAAGAACTAGCGGGAGCCTACGAGCAGTACTTC; cdr3_aa: CASSQELAGAYEQYF
v_call: TRBV24-1; d_call: NA; clone_size: NA; j_call: TRBJ1-5; cdr3_nt: TGTGCCACCAGTGGGTCTGGGGAGGGTAGCAATCAGCCCCAGCATTTT; cdr3_aa: CATSGSGEGSNQPQHF
v_call: TRBV10-3; d_call: TRBD2; clone_size: NA; j_call: TRBJ2-2; cdr3_nt: TGTGCCTACCGGCCGGGAGGGGACACCGGGGAGCTGTTTTTT; cdr3_aa: CAYRPGGDTGELFF
v_call: TRBV11-2; d_call: TRBD2; clone_size: NA; j_call: TRBJ2-7; cdr3_nt: TGTGCCAGCAGCTTAGACTCTAGCGGACCTACCTACGAGCAGTACTTC; cdr3_aa: CASSLDSSGPTYEQYF
v_call: TRBV28; d_call: TRBD1; clone_size: NA; j_call: TRBJ1-2; cdr3_nt: TGTGCCAGCGAAACAGGGGGCAACTATGGCTACACCTTC; cdr3_aa: CASETGGNYGYTF
v_call: TRBV2; d_call: NA; clone_size: once; j_call: TRBJ2-3; cdr3_nt: TGTGCCAGCAGTGAGGGTCTCGTGGATACGCAGTATTTT; cdr3_aa: CASSEGLVDTQYF
v_call: TRBV5-1; d_call: NA; clone_size: once; j_call: TRBJ2-7; cdr3_nt: TGCGCCAGCAGCTCCGGGCCCCCCAACGAGCAGTACTTC; cdr3_aa: CASSSGPPNEQYF
v_call: TRBV6-5; d_call: TRBD2; clone_size: NA; j_call: TRBJ2-1; cdr3_nt: TGTGCCAGCAGCCTTGGAGGAGCGGGAGACAATGAGCAGTTCTTC; cdr3_aa: CASSLGGAGDNEQFF
v_call: TRBV7-6; d_call: NA; clone_size: NA; j_call: TRBJ2-1; cdr3_nt: TGTGCCAGCAGCCTTATTAGCTCCTACAATGAGCAGTTCTTC; cdr3_aa: CASSLISSYNEQFF
v_call: TRBV5-4; d_call: NA; clone_size: NA; j_call: TRBJ2-3; cdr3_nt: TGTGCCAGCAGCCCGGGTCTGGCAGATACGCAGTATTTT; cdr3_aa: CASSPGLADTQYF
v_call: TRBV19; d_call: TRBD2; clone_size: NA; j_call: TRBJ2-1; cdr3_nt: TGTGCCAGTAGTAGAACTAGCGTCTACAATGAGCAGTTCTTC; cdr3_aa: CASSRTSVYNEQFF
v_call: TRBV5-5; d_call: NA; clone_size: NA; j_call: TRBJ2-7; cdr3_nt: TGTGCCAGCAGCTTGGTGGGTGGCTCCTACGAGCAGTACTTC; cdr3_aa: CASSLVGGSYEQYF
v_call: TRBV4-2; d_call: TRBD1; clone_size: NA; j_call: TRBJ2-5; cdr3_nt: TGTGCCAGCAGCCCGGGACAGGGGGGGGAGACCCAGTACTTC; cdr3_aa: CASSPGQGGETQYF
v_call: TRBV15; d_call: TRBD2; clone_size: NA; j_call: TRBJ2-7; cdr3_nt: TGTGCCACCAGCAGAGCCCAGCGGGAGGCCCCTCCCGAGCAGTACTTC; cdr3_aa: CATSRAQREAPPEQYF
v_call: TRBV18; d_call: NA; clone_size: NA; j_call: TRBJ2-1; cdr3_nt: TGTGCCAGCTCACCCTCAGGATATTCTACAAACAATGAGCAGTTCTTC; cdr3_aa: CASSPSGYSTNNEQFF
v_call: TRBV10-3; d_call: NA; clone_size: NA; j_call: TRBJ2-1; cdr3_nt: TGTGCCATCAGCTCGGGGGATTATGGTCATGAGCAGTTCTTC; cdr3_aa: CAISSGDYGHEQFF
v_call: TRBV11-2; d_call: NA; clone_size: NA; j_call: TRBJ2-3; cdr3_nt: TGTGCCAGCAGCTCGAGTCCAGTGACAGATACGCAGTATTTT; cdr3_aa: CASSSSPVTDTQYF
v_call: TRBV4-3; d_call: NA; clone_size: NA; j_call: TRBJ1-6; cdr3_nt: TGCGCCAGCAGCCAAGATCCCCCCGTTCCCTCCTATAATTCACCCCTCCACTTT; cdr3_aa: CASSQDPPVPSYNSPLHF
v_call: TRBV5-1; d_call: TRBD1; clone_size: NA; j_call: TRBJ1-2; cdr3_nt: TGCGCCAGCAGCCAACGGACAGGGAATTCCTATGGCTACACCTTC; cdr3_aa: CASSQRTGNSYGYTF
v_call: TRBV28; d_call: TRBD1; clone_size: NA; j_call: TRBJ1-6; cdr3_nt: TGTGCCAGCAGTTCCGGACAGGGAGTCTCACCCCTCCACTTT; cdr3_aa: CASSSGQGVSPLHF
v_call: TRBV18; d_call: NA; clone_size: NA; j_call: TRBJ2-7; cdr3_nt: TGTGCCAGCTCACTACTGGGGGTAAACGAGCAGTACTTC; cdr3_aa: CASSLLGVNEQYF
v_call: TRBV2; d_call: NA; clone_size: NA; j_call: TRBJ1-2; cdr3_nt: TGTGCCAGCAGTGAGGGGGCAGGGAAATTGGGCTACACCTTC; cdr3_aa: CASSEGAGKLGYTF
v_call: TRBV28; d_call: TRBD1; clone_size: NA; j_call: TRBJ2-7; cdr3_nt: TGTGCCAGCAGTCTCACAGGGGGCCACTACGAGCAGTACTTC; cdr3_aa: CASSLTGGHYEQYF
v_call: TRBV5-8; d_call: TRBD2; clone_size: NA; j_call: TRBJ2-1; cdr3_nt: TGTGCCAGCAGCTCCGAAGGACTAGCCTACAATGAGCAGTTCTTC; cdr3_aa: CASSSEGLAYNEQFF
v_call: TRBV9; d_call: NA; clone_size: NA; j_call: TRBJ2-3; cdr3_nt: TGTGCCAGCAGCGTAGAGTGGACAGATACGCAGTATTTT; cdr3_aa: CASSVEWTDTQYF
v_call: TRBV4-3; d_call: NA; clone_size: NA; j_call: TRBJ2-2; cdr3_nt: TGCGCCAGCAGCCAAGAGGTACTAGTTGGGGACACCGGGGAGCTGTTTTTT; cdr3_aa: CASSQEVLVGDTGELFF
v_call: TRBV4-1; d_call: NA; clone_size: NA; j_call: TRBJ2-1; cdr3_nt: TGCGCCAGCAGCCATAAGACCGCGGAGCAGTTCTTC; cdr3_aa: CASSHKTAEQFF
v_call: TRBV6-5; d_call: NA; clone_size: NA; j_call: TRBJ1-3; cdr3_nt: TGTGCCAGCAGTTACTCAGGCAGGCCAGGGGGAAACACCATATATTTT; cdr3_aa: CASSYSGRPGGNTIYF
v_call: TRBV21-1; d_call: NA; clone_size: NA; j_call: TRBJ2-3; cdr3_nt: TGTGCCAGCATCCGCCTACCTTCTTGTACAGTGGAGTCGTCAGCGTGTGGTACGCAGTATTTT; cdr3_aa: CASIRLPSCTVESSACGTQYF
v_call: TRBV7-9; d_call: NA; clone_size: NA; j_call: TRBJ1-1; cdr3_nt: TGTGCCAGCAGCTCCGGGGGGATGAACACTGAAGCTTTCTTT; cdr3_aa: CASSSGGMNTEAFF
v_call: TRBV19; d_call: NA; clone_size: NA; j_call: TRBJ2-1; cdr3_nt: TGTGCCAGTAGTATTGAACCCGCGAGGACTAATGAGCAGTTCTTC; cdr3_aa: CASSIEPARTNEQFF
v_call: TRBV10-3; d_call: NA; clone_size: NA; j_call: TRBJ2-2; cdr3_nt: TGTGCCACTCTGGGTCACCCCGGGGAGCTGTTTTTT; cdr3_aa: CATLGHPGELFF
v_call: TRBV5-8; d_call: TRBD1; clone_size: NA; j_call: TRBJ2-7; cdr3_nt: TGTGCCAGCAGCTTGAGACAGGGCCCCTACGAGCAGTACTTC; cdr3_aa: CASSLRQGPYEQYF
v_call: TRBV12-5; d_call: TRBD2; clone_size: NA; j_call: TRBJ2-3; cdr3_nt: TGTGCTAGTGGTCTCCCCGGGGTAGCGGGGCCTCTTAGCACAGATACGCAGTATTTT; cdr3_aa: CASGLPGVAGPLSTDTQYF
v_call: TRBV5-1; d_call: NA; clone_size: NA; j_call: TRBJ1-4; cdr3_nt: TGCGCCAGCAGCTTCGAAGTCGCATCAAAACTGTTTTTT; cdr3_aa: CASSFEVASKLFF
v_call: TRBV14; d_call: NA; clone_size: NA; j_call: TRBJ1-1; cdr3_nt: TGTGCCAGCAGCCAAGCTCATGAAGCTTTCTTT; cdr3_aa: CASSQAHEAFF
v_call: TRBV7-3; d_call: TRBD1; clone_size: NA; j_call: TRBJ1-6; cdr3_nt: TGTGCCAGCAGCCTTGACAGGGCATGGAATTCACCCCTCCACTTT; cdr3_aa: CASSLDRAWNSPLHF
v_call: TRBV4-1; d_call: NA; clone_size: NA; j_call: TRBJ1-5; cdr3_nt: TGCGCCAGCAGCCAAGCCCCACCGGGGAGTCAGCCCCAGCATTTT; cdr3_aa: CASSQAPPGSQPQHF
v_call: TRBV6-2/TRBV6-3; d_call: NA; clone_size: NA; j_call: TRBJ2-7; cdr3_nt: TGTGCCAGCAGTTACGCGGGGTCCTACGAGCAGTACTTC; cdr3_aa: CASSYAGSYEQYF
v_call: TRBV10-3; d_call: NA; clone_size: NA; j_call: TRBJ2-7; cdr3_nt: TGTGCCATCAGAGGGGGAGATGACGGGCAGTACTTC; cdr3_aa: CAIRGGDDGQYF
v_call: TRBV13; d_call: NA; clone_size: NA; j_call: TRBJ1-2; cdr3_nt: TGTGCCAGCAGCTTAGTCGGACCTAGTCCCGGGGGCTACACCTTC; cdr3_aa: CASSLVGPSPGGYTF
v_call: TRBV3-1/TRBV3-2; d_call: NA; clone_size: once; j_call: TRBJ1-5; cdr3_nt: TGTGCCAGCAGCCAAGAAGGAGAGGGCGCGGAAAGCAATCAGCCCCAGCATTTT; cdr3_aa: CASSQEGEGAESNQPQHF
v_call: TRBV12-3/TRBV12-4; d_call: NA; clone_size: few; j_call: TRBJ1-3; cdr3_nt: TGTGCCAGCAGCCCTCGTCCGGGACAAGCGGCTTTT; cdr3_aa: CASSPRPGQAAF
v_call: TRBV27; d_call: NA; clone_size: NA; j_call: TRBJ2-7; cdr3_nt: TGTGCCAGCAGTTGGTACGAGCAGTACTTC; cdr3_aa: CASSWYEQYF